Listed here are 6 T cell receptor beta chains from one sample, sequenced in a study of identical twins. MiXCR, run by TCRdb on the 5' RACE reads, gives a single entry per CDR3 protein. The data show 1.5 million to 2 million distinct CDR3 sequences, roughly a third seen once. Sequenced material: cord blood. Source of these receptors: a newborn girl in good health.

In this sample, this clonotype turned up a few times. This chain links TRBV9 with TRBJ2-1, with 8 bases aligning to TRBD2. Germline CDR1 SGDLS, CDR2 YYNGEE. The CDR3 spans 14 residues. Losses at the gene ends were 0 bases for V and 8 bases for J; bases not matched to a gene: 4. The CDR3 nucleotides are TGTGCCAGCAGCGTAGGCGGGACTAGTGATGAGCAGTTCTTC. It codes for CASSVGGTSDEQFF.

A few counts support this clonotype. The V call is TRBV5-1, the J call TRBJ2-3; possible D gene TRBD2, 5 bases. Per the germline V gene, CDR1 is SGHRS and CDR2 is YFSETQ. Deletions cut 4 bases from V and 7 bases from J, with 19 bases between. CDR3 length equals 15 residues. The DNA for the CDR3 is TGCGCCAGCAGCCGTAAGTCCCCCCTAGCAAATACGCAGTATTTT. The encoded protein is CASSRKSPLANTQYF.

This clonotype was observed a handful of times. This rearrangement joins TRBV5-1 to TRBJ1-1; D is unresolved. Germline-derived CDR1 and CDR2 are SGHRS and YFSETQ. The V end was cut by 5 bases, the J end by 4 bases, with 12 bases between. The CDR3 runs to 13 residues. The CDR3 here is CASSPRVATEAFF. In DNA, the CDR3 is TGCGCCAGCAGTCCACGCGTTGCCACTGAAGCTTTCTTT. Full variable domain (remainder filled in from reference TRBV5-1 and TRBJ1-1): KAGVTQTPRYLIKTRGQQVTLSCSPISGHRSVSWYQQTPGQGLQFLFEYFSETQRNKGNFPGRFSGRQFSNSRSEMNVSTLELGDSALYLCASSPRVATEAFFGQGTRLTVV.

This clonotype has a handful of counts. V gene TRBV20-1 combines with J gene TRBJ1-2, with TRBD1 as a possible D gene (5 bases). The CDR3 extends over 13 amino acids. V lost 1 base and J lost 3, with 9 bases in between. Germline lookup yields CDR1 DFQATT and CDR2 SNEGSKA (reference sequence). CDR3 DNA: TGCAGTGCTAGAGCAGGGAGGGACTATGGCTACACCTTC. This encodes CSARAGRDYGYTF.

This clonotype turned up a few times. The chain uses TRBV10-3 and TRBJ1-5, with D tentatively TRBD1 (5 bases). This CDR3 spans 16 amino acids. V gave up 3 bases and J gave up 1 base, with 13 bases separating them. From germline, CDR1 is ENHRY and CDR2 SYGVKD. DNA for the CDR3: TGTGCCATCAGTGATCGGGGGGTGATGAGCAATCAGCCCCAGCATTTT. Translating gives CAISDRGVMSNQPQHF.

The rearrangement links TRBV20-1 to TRBJ1-5; D remains ambiguous. CDR1 DFQATT and CDR2 SNEGSKA come from the germline V gene (reference sequence). The CDR3 has 12 amino acids. The CDR3 DNA follows: TGCAGCGTCACAGATAGCAATCAGCCCCAGCATTTT. It encodes CSVTDSNQPQHF.